These T cell receptor beta chains were read from a single sample in a study of OX40 agonist ivuxolimab in advanced cancers. Using immunoSEQ multiplex PCR, the repertoire was profiled, and TCRdb retains in-frame clones only, with some absent. In the table there are more than 60,000 clones, approximately 83% of which are singletons. Sequencing was performed on CD4+ or CD8+ T cells sorted from blood, taken in a trial of the OX40 agonist ivuxolimab. Every receptor here comes from an adult with an advanced solid tumor such as melanoma, head and neck, liver or kidney cancer. Each CDR3 is given with its conserved first and last residue.

j_call | v_call | cdr3_aa
TRBJ1-2 | TRBV7-2 | CASSLSGYGYTF
TRBJ2-7 | TRBV7-2 | CASSLGRTGRNEQYF
TRBJ2-3 | TRBV5-6 | CASTRRGIASDTQYF
TRBJ2-2 | TRBV7-2 | CASSPRTSGGPLNTGELFF
TRBJ2-7 | TRBV18 | CASSRQGIDSYEQYF
TRBJ2-2 | TRBV19 | CASRDNLNTGELFF
TRBJ2-7 | TRBV10-3 | CAIRGDSYFGEQYF
TRBJ2-7 | TRBV5-1 | CASSLGQGAEQYF
TRBJ2-3 | TRBV5-1 | CASSTQVSTDTQYF
TRBJ2-1 | TRBV6-5 | CASGIAGGPHNEQFF
TRBJ1-5 | TRBV5-5 | CASSSDYRNQPQHF
TRBJ2-1 | TRBV5-1 | CASSLGAGQGGRYEQFF
TRBJ1-1 | TRBV2 | CASRAGTEAFVAFF
TRBJ1-5 | TRBV18 | CASSDGQGNQPQHF
TRBJ2-4 | TRBV5-1 | CASSTTGEGNIQYF
TRBJ2-7 | TRBV6-5 | CASSLTWTGGEQYF
TRBJ1-5 | TRBV12-5 | CASGLARDRCISNQPQHF
TRBJ2-2 | TRBV5-6 | CASSLRGSTNTGELFF
TRBJ1-1 | TRBV29-1 | CSAQRGQQNTEAFF
TRBJ1-5 | TRBV5-4 | CASSSEGDQPQHF
TRBJ2-5 | TRBV5-1 | CASSQRQGYGGETQYF
TRBJ2-1 | TRBV4-3 | CASSQVVLAGGEQFF
TRBJ2-5 | TRBV28 | CASSSPGQGEETQYF
TRBJ2-3 | TRBV11-2 | CASSLEGGGAYTDTQYF
TRBJ1-2 | TRBV5-1 | CASSLGSGTNINYGYTF